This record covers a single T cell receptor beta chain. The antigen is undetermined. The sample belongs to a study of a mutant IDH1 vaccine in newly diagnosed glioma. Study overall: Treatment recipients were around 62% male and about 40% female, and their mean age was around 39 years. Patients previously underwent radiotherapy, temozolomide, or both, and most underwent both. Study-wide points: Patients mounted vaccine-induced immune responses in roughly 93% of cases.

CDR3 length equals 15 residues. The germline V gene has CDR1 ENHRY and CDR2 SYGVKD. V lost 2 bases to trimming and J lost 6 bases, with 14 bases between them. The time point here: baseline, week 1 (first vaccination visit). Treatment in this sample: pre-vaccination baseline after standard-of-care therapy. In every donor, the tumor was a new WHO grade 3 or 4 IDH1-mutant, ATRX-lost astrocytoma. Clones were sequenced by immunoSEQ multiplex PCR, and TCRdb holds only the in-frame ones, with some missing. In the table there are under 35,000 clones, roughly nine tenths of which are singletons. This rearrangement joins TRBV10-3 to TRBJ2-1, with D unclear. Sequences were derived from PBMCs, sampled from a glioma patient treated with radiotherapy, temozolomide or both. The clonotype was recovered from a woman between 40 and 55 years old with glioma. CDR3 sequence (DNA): TGTGCCATCAGTGAGCCCACTCTGGGCCTCAATGAGCAGTTCTTC. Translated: CAISEPTLGLNEQFF.